These T cell receptor beta chains were read from a single sample in a study of OX40 agonist ivuxolimab in advanced cancers. Assay: immunoSEQ multiplex PCR; the TCRdb copy retains only in-frame clones and omits some. This table has approximately 50,000 clones, around 85% appearing once. This specimen was CD4+ or CD8+ T cells sorted from blood, taken in a trial of the OX40 agonist ivuxolimab. The receptors come from an adult with an advanced solid tumor such as melanoma, head and neck, liver or kidney cancer. CDR3s include the opening cysteine and the closing phenylalanine or tryptophan. The D gene is left open where the match is weak. Clone size appears in some rows only: once, few, many, or a class for an expanded clone.

v_gene: TRBV6-5; abundance: .; j_gene: TRBJ2-2; d_gene: .; CDR3aa: CASSYSVSANTGELFF; CDR3nt: TGTGCCAGCAGTTACTCGGTTTCCGCGAACACCGGGGAGCTGTTTTTT
v_gene: TRBV9; abundance: .; j_gene: TRBJ2-1; d_gene: .; CDR3aa: CASRKGEGDEQFF; CDR3nt: TGTGCCAGCAGGAAGGGGGAGGGCGATGAGCAGTTCTTC
v_gene: TRBV6-5; abundance: .; j_gene: TRBJ1-2; d_gene: .; CDR3aa: CASSYDGGNGYTF; CDR3nt: TGTGCCAGCAGTTACGATGGAGGGAATGGCTACACCTTC
v_gene: TRBV4-3; abundance: few; j_gene: TRBJ2-5; d_gene: .; CDR3aa: CASSPDFQETQYF; CDR3nt: TGCGCCAGCTCCCCGGACTTCCAAGAGACCCAGTACTTC
v_gene: TRBV29-1; abundance: .; j_gene: TRBJ2-7; d_gene: TRBD1; CDR3aa: CSVVGTGFNEQYF; CDR3nt: TGCAGCGTTGTGGGGACAGGTTTCAACGAGCAGTACTTC
v_gene: TRBV4-1; abundance: .; j_gene: TRBJ2-7; d_gene: TRBD1; CDR3aa: CASSHLTGADEQYF; CDR3nt: TGCGCCAGCAGCCACCTTACAGGGGCCGACGAGCAGTACTTC
v_gene: TRBV30; abundance: .; j_gene: TRBJ2-5; d_gene: .; CDR3aa: CAWVGSVQETQYF; CDR3nt: TGTGCCTGGGTGGGCAGCGTCCAAGAGACCCAGTACTTC
v_gene: TRBV29-1; abundance: .; j_gene: TRBJ1-2; d_gene: .; CDR3aa: CSVASNTNYGYTF; CDR3nt: TGCAGCGTTGCATCGAACACTAACTATGGCTACACCTTC
v_gene: TRBV19; abundance: once; j_gene: TRBJ2-5; d_gene: TRBD1; CDR3aa: CASSIVRTGGYVETQYF; CDR3nt: TGTGCCAGTAGTATAGTCAGGACAGGGGGCTATGTGGAGACCCAGTACTTC
v_gene: TRBV7-9; abundance: once; j_gene: TRBJ1-3; d_gene: .; CDR3aa: CARSDGRGNTIYF; CDR3nt: TGTGCCAGGAGCGACGGGCGTGGAAACACCATATATTTT
v_gene: TRBV6-5; abundance: once; j_gene: TRBJ1-1; d_gene: .; CDR3aa: CASSYIGTDEAFF; CDR3nt: TGTGCCAGCAGTTACATCGGGACCGATGAAGCTTTCTTT
v_gene: TRBV2; abundance: .; j_gene: TRBJ2-3; d_gene: .; CDR3aa: CASDIGGNTDTQYF; CDR3nt: TGTGCCAGCGACATAGGGGGAAACACAGATACGCAGTATTTT
v_gene: TRBV21-1; abundance: .; j_gene: TRBJ1-5; d_gene: .; CDR3aa: CASSKPPGPMGPSQPQHF; CDR3nt: TGTGCCAGCAGCAAGCCGCCGGGACCGATGGGCCCAAGTCAGCCCCAGCATTTT
v_gene: TRBV5-1; abundance: few; j_gene: TRBJ2-7; d_gene: TRBD1; CDR3aa: CASSGRDRGPYEQYF; CDR3nt: TGCGCCAGCAGCGGCCGGGACAGGGGTCCCTACGAGCAGTACTTC
v_gene: TRBV14; abundance: .; j_gene: TRBJ2-2; d_gene: TRBD1; CDR3aa: CASSHPLTGVTGELFF; CDR3nt: TGTGCCAGCAGCCACCCGTTGACAGGGGTTACCGGGGAGCTGTTTTTT
v_gene: TRBV19; abundance: .; j_gene: TRBJ1-3; d_gene: TRBD1; CDR3aa: CARKKQGSGNTIYF; CDR3nt: TGTGCCAGGAAAAAACAGGGGTCTGGAAACACCATATATTTT
v_gene: TRBV7-9; abundance: .; j_gene: TRBJ2-7; d_gene: .; CDR3aa: CASSPPSGADEQYF; CDR3nt: TGTGCCAGCAGCCCTCCTTCGGGGGCGGACGAGCAGTACTTC
v_gene: TRBV5-6; abundance: .; j_gene: TRBJ2-3; d_gene: .; CDR3aa: CASSASVEGPLGQYF; CDR3nt: TGTGCCAGCAGCGCCTCCGTGGAGGGCCCTCTGGGGCAGTATTTT
v_gene: TRBV21-1; abundance: .; j_gene: TRBJ2-7; d_gene: .; CDR3aa: CASSKGGRRAVDEQYF; CDR3nt: TGTGCCAGCAGCAAAGGGGGACGGAGGGCAGTGGACGAGCAGTACTTC
v_gene: TRBV19; abundance: .; j_gene: TRBJ2-2; d_gene: .; CDR3aa: CATEFSTGELFF; CDR3nt: TGTGCCACCGAGTTTAGCACCGGGGAGCTGTTTTTT
v_gene: TRBV19; abundance: .; j_gene: TRBJ1-1; d_gene: TRBD1; CDR3aa: CASRDRGLIEAFF; CDR3nt: TGTGCCAGTAGGGACAGGGGTTTGATTGAAGCTTTCTTT
v_gene: TRBV29-1; abundance: .; j_gene: TRBJ1-2; d_gene: .; CDR3aa: CSVEDGGRRGFGYTF; CDR3nt: TGCAGCGTTGAAGATGGGGGCAGGAGAGGATTTGGCTACACCTTC
v_gene: TRBV7-9; abundance: once; j_gene: TRBJ2-7; d_gene: .; CDR3aa: CASSSQGSDEQYF; CDR3nt: TGTGCCAGCAGCTCGCAGGGGTCGGACGAGCAGTACTTC
v_gene: TRBV7-8; abundance: .; j_gene: TRBJ2-7; d_gene: .; CDR3aa: CASSPPGKSYEQYF; CDR3nt: TGTGCCAGCAGCCCGCCCGGGAAATCCTACGAGCAGTACTTC